This TCR beta chain appears in the sequencing data of a study of T-cell reconstitution after alpha-beta-depleted transplantation in children. Germline CDR1 SGHDT, CDR2 YYEEEE. Trimming took 0 bases from V and 8 from J, leaving 12 bases between them. This CDR3 region has 14 residues. Unique molecular identifiers were incorporated into the prepared TCRbeta library. Each CDR3 protein gets one entry after TCRdb re-called the PCR reads with MiXCR. This table has over 70,000 distinct CDR3 sequences, 6.5% to 8.5% appearing once. This clonotype was counted at least ten times. V gene TRBV5-6 combines with J gene TRBJ2-1, with D possibly being TRBD1 or TRBD2 (5 bases each). Sequencing was performed on PBMCs from the stem cell graft donor, taken from the stem cell graft. The sequence came from a human donor who donated a stem cell graft to a child with congenital amegakaryocytic thrombocytopenia. The CDR3 here is CASSLAGAAHEQFF. CDR3 in DNA: TGTGCCAGCAGCTTGGCCGGGGCAGCCCATGAGCAGTTCTTC.